Included here is one T cell receptor (beta chain) sequence, with context. This entry comes from a study of blood T cell repertoires in COVID-19. In the study overall: Acute-phase and convalescent COVID-19 samples originated in the United States, Italy and Spain. T cells, B-cell-depleted T cells, or PBMCs supplied cDNA or gDNA.

Deletions cut 1 base from V and 5 bases from J, with 9 bases between. Germline V gene data show CDR1 as SGDLS and CDR2 as YYNGEE. This CDR3 region has 13 residues. Original methodology: Amplification with reference gene primers provided the estimates of nucleated cell counts. Libraries were prepared by immunoSEQ multiplex PCR; TCRdb keeps only in-frame clonotypes and omits some of them. Clone size and the V and J calls come from that table; the DNA yielded D and trimming. The sample lists 65,000 to 70,000 clones, 80% to 90% occurring once. The sequence was collected from a woman in her sixties or seventies with acute or convalescent COVID-19. The chain has TRBV9 and TRBJ2-5; no clear D. Input material: peripheral blood. CDR3 DNA sequence: TGTGCCAGCAGCGTAACGCAGTTGGAGACCCAGTACTTC. It is translated as CASSVTQLETQYF. Combining the CDR3 with reference TRBV9 and TRBJ2-5 gives the whole variable domain DSGVTQTPKHLITATGQRVTLRCSPRSGDLSVYWYQQSLDQGLQFLIQYYNGEERAKGNILERFSAQQFPDLHSELNLSSLELGDSALYFCASSVTQLETQYFGPGTRLLVL.